This T cell receptor (beta chain) was found in a study of cytomegalovirus exposure and HLA in healthy donors. Every donor was a healthy person donating bone marrow. The PCR ran on 60 Vbeta and 13 Jbeta primers. Assay: immunoSEQ multiplex PCR; the TCRdb copy retains only in-frame clones and omits some. The repertoire holds some 170,000 clones, roughly 79% seen once, with around 4.7% in the top ten. This CDR3 has 14 residues. The V and J ends lost 6 bases and 5 bases, in that order; junction bases with no gene match: 8. Germline values: CDR1 SGHDT, CDR2 YYEEEE. The sequence was obtained from a woman between 18 and 29 years old in good health and CMV-seropositive. V usage is TRBV5-6 and J usage is TRBJ2-7, with 10 bases lining up with TRBD1. Sequenced: PBMCs. CDR3 coding DNA: TGTGCCAGCACATCCTCCGGGACAGGGGACGAGCAGTACTTC. It is translated as CASTSSGTGDEQYF.